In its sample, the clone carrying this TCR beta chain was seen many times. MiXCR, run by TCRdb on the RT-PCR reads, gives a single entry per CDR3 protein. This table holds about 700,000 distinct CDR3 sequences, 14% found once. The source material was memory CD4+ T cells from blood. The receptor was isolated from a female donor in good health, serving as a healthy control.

The DNA for the CDR3 is TGTGCCACCAGTGATTTTTCCGGGGAGACCCAGTACTTC. Residues: CATSDFSGETQYF. The rearrangement uses TRBV24-1 and TRBJ2-5; D gene ambiguous. The CDR3 totals 13 residues. Germline lookup yields CDR1 KGHDR and CDR2 SFDVKD. V was shortened by 1 base and J by 5 bases, with 7 bases between the two germline ends.